The rows below give T cell receptor beta chains drawn from one sample of a study of blood T cell repertoires in COVID-19. Measured with immunoSEQ multiplex PCR; TCRdb has only the in-frame clones, and not every one. In the table there are approximately 230,000 clones, roughly 90% of which are singletons. Sequencing input: PBMCs or T cells enriched from blood (not recorded which). The receptors shown here come from a woman in her 30s with acute COVID-19. Both conserved end residues are part of each CDR3. Fields, in order: clone size, V gene, J gene, D gene, CDR3 DNA, CDR3 protein. The D gene is left open where the match is weak. Clone size is shown for a subset of rows, as once, few, many or a class of expanded clone.

size: -
V: TRBV29-1
J: TRBJ2-3
D: TRBD1
DNA: TGCAGCGTTGATCCGACAGGGGCTAGCACAGATACGCAGTATTTT
CDR3: CSVDPTGASTDTQYF

size: -
V: TRBV3-1/TRBV3-2
J: TRBJ2-4
D: -
DNA: TGTGCCAGCAGCCAAGATTTATTGAACATTCAGTACTTC
CDR3: CASSQDLLNIQYF

size: -
V: TRBV4-2
J: TRBJ1-1
D: -
DNA: TGTGCCAGCAGCCAAGATCGGAGGGGCGACACTGAAGCTTTCTTT
CDR3: CASSQDRRGDTEAFF

size: once
V: TRBV5-1
J: TRBJ2-7
D: -
DNA: TGCGCCAGCAGCAGGTCTCAGGGCCAGACCTACGAGCAGTACTTC
CDR3: CASSRSQGQTYEQYF

size: -
V: TRBV7-2
J: TRBJ2-7
D: TRBD2
DNA: TGTGCCAGCAGCTCCGGGACTAGATCCTACGAGCAGTACTTC
CDR3: CASSSGTRSYEQYF

size: -
V: TRBV14
J: TRBJ1-3
D: -
DNA: TGTGCCAGCAGCCCAACTGGGCGCTCTGGAAACACCATATATTTT
CDR3: CASSPTGRSGNTIYF

size: -
V: TRBV15
J: TRBJ2-5
D: -
DNA: TGTGCCACCAGCAGAGATCGGGCAGGGCTTGAGGAGACCCAGTACTTC
CDR3: CATSRDRAGLEETQYF

size: -
V: TRBV6-5
J: TRBJ2-3
D: TRBD2
DNA: TGTGCCAGCGGATCCCCAGCGGGGGACACAGATACGCAGTATTTT
CDR3: CASGSPAGDTDTQYF

size: -
V: TRBV6-5
J: TRBJ2-7
D: TRBD1
DNA: TGTGCCAGCAGTTACTCCGGGACAGGGGGCCACGAGCAGTACTTC
CDR3: CASSYSGTGGHEQYF

size: -
V: TRBV7-2
J: TRBJ2-1
D: TRBD1
DNA: TGTGCCAGCAGCTTAAGACAGGGGGACGGGCAGTTCTTC
CDR3: CASSLRQGDGQFF

size: -
V: TRBV12-3/TRBV12-4
J: TRBJ2-7
D: -
DNA: TGTGCCAGCAGTTTTCGTTACGAGCAGTACTTC
CDR3: CASSFRYEQYF

size: -
V: TRBV5-6
J: TRBJ2-7
D: TRBD1
DNA: TGTGCCAGCAGCAGCCCGGGACAGGGGCTGAGCGAGCAGTACTTC
CDR3: CASSSPGQGLSEQYF

size: -
V: TRBV9
J: TRBJ1-3
D: -
DNA: TGTGCCAGCAGCGTAGACAGGAGCTCTGGAAACACCATATATTTT
CDR3: CASSVDRSSGNTIYF

size: -
V: TRBV19
J: TRBJ2-7
D: TRBD2
DNA: TGTGCCAGTAGTACCCCCGGGGGGGAGCAGTACTTC
CDR3: CASSTPGGEQYF

size: -
V: TRBV28
J: TRBJ1-6
D: -
DNA: TGTGCCAGCAGTTCTGCGGACAGCAGCTCCTATAATTCACCCCTCCACTTT
CDR3: CASSSADSSSYNSPLHF

size: -
V: TRBV24-1
J: TRBJ2-3
D: -
DNA: TGTGCCACCAAGAGGGCCACAGATACGCAGTATTTT
CDR3: CATKRATDTQYF

size: -
V: TRBV19
J: TRBJ1-1
D: TRBD1
DNA: TGTGCCAGTAGTATAGACGGGACAGGGGGCACTGAAGCTTTCTTT
CDR3: CASSIDGTGGTEAFF

size: once
V: TRBV6-6
J: TRBJ2-3
D: -
DNA: TGTGCCAGCACCGGACTAGATACGCAGTATTTT
CDR3: CASTGLDTQYF